The 3 T cell receptor beta chains below come from one sample, sequenced in a study of T cell responses to AZD1222 COVID-19 vaccine. The data were produced by immunoSEQ multiplex PCR, yet TCRdb's version contains in-frame clones alone and is incomplete. The table shows 95,000 to 120,000 clones, with approximately 90% occurring only once. Source: peripheral blood, taken 28 days after the second AZD1222 dose. These receptors originate from an adult who received the AZD1222 COVID-19 vaccine.

This chain links TRBV6-2 or TRBV6-3 with TRBJ2-3, with 13 bases aligning to TRBD2. V dropped 4 bases and J dropped 7; count of bases not matched to a gene: 8. This CDR3 has 16 residues. From germline, CDR1 is MNHEY and CDR2 SVGEGT. Here the CDR3 reads CASSSGTSGAVYTQYF. The CDR3 nucleotides read TGTGCCAGCAGTTCAGGGACTAGCGGGGCGGTATATACGCAGTATTTT.

This chain joins TRBV5-4 and TRBJ2-2; 9 bases are shared with TRBD1. The J segment lost 7 bases and the V segment lost 4 bases, leaving 5 bases of the junction unmatched. CDR3 length equals 14 residues. Germline lookup yields CDR1 SGHNT and CDR2 YYREEE (reference sequence). DNA of the CDR3: TGTGCCAGCAGCGTTGACAGGGGGGTCGGGGAGCTGTTTTTT. Amino acid sequence: CASSVDRGVGELFF. Supplemented by reference TRBV5-4 and TRBJ2-2, the full variable domain reads ETGVTQSPTHLIKTRGQQVTLRCSSQSGHNTVSWYQQALGQGPQFIFQYYREEENGRGNFPPRFSGLQFPNYSSELNVNALELDDSALYLCASSVDRGVGELFFGEGSRLTVL.

J is TRBJ1-1 and V is TRBV18; 7 bases map to TRBD1. The CDR3 totals 15 residues. Germline CDR1 is KGHSH and CDR2 is LQKENI. The junction had 9 bases not matched to a gene; V was cut back by 3 bases and J by 5 bases. The CDR3 DNA is TGTGCCAGCTCACCGGGTCAGCAGGGGGGGACTGAAGCTTTCTTT. Its translation is CASSPGQQGGTEAFF.